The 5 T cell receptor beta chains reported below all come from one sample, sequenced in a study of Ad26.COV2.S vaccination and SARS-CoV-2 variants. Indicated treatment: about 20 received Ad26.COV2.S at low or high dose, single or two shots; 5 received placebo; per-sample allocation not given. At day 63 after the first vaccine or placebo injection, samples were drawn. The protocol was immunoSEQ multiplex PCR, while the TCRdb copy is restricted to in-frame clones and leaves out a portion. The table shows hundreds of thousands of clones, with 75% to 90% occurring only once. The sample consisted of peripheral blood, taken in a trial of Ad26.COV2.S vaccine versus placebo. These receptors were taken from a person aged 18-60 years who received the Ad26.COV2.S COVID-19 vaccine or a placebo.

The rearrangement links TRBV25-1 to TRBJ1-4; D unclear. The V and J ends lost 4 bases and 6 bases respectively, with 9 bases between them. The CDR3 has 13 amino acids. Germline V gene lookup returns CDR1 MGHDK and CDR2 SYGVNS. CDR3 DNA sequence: TGTGCCAGCAGTGTCCACAGCGATGAAAAACTGTTTTTT. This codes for CASSVHSDEKLFF. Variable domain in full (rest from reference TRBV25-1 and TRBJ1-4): EADIYQTPRYLVIGTGKKITLECSQTMGHDKMYWYQQDPGMELHLIHYSYGVNSTEKGDLSSESTVSRIRTEHFPLTLESARPSHTSQYLCASSVHSDEKLFFGSGTQLSVL.

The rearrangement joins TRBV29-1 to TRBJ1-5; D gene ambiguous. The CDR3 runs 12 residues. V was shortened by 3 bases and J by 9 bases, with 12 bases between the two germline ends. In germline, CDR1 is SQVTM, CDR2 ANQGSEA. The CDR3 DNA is TGCAGCGTTGATGAGGGAGTGGGGCCCCAGCATTTT. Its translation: CSVDEGVGPQHF. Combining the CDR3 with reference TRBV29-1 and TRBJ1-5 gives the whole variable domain SAVISQKPSRDICQRGTSLTIQCQVDSQVTMMFWYRQQPGQSLTLIATANQGSEATYESGFVIDKFPISRPNLTFSTLTVSNMSPEDSSIYLCSVDEGVGPQHFGDGTRLSIL.

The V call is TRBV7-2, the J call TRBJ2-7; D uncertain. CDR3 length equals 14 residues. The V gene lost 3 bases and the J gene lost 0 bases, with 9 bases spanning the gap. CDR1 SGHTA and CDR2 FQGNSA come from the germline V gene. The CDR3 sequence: CASSFRTSSYEQYF. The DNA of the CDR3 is TGTGCCAGCAGCTTCAGAACGAGCTCCTACGAGCAGTACTTC.

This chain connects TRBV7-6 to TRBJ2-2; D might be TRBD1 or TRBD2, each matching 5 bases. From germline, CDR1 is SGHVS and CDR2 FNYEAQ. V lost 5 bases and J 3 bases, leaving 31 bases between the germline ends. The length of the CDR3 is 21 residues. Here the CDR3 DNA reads TGTGCCAGCAGCGAGCGGTTTATTGTCGGGGCTCCTTCCGGGGACACCGGGGAGCTGTTTTTT. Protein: CASSERFIVGAPSGDTGELFF.

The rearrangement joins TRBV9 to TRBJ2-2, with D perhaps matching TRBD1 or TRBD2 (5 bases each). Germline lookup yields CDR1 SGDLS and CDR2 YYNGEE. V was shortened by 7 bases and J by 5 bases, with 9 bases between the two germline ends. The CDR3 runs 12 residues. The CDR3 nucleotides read TGTGCCAGCCAGAGGGGAACCGGGGAGCTGTTTTTT. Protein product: CASQRGTGELFF.